The text below deals with one TCR beta chain. Its target is unknown. These data are taken from a study of T cell repertoires in cytomegalovirus infection. Study context: It was recently identified HLA-C-restricted and well-studied HLA-B-restricted CMV epitopes that the study used. Indicated by public TCR beta signatures were CMV infection and matching HLA type.

Study-level findings and limits: The study found HLA-C-restricted CMV-specific TCR beta clonotypes dominating the ex vivo response. Cumulative frequency of public TCR beta families picked out carriers of CMV plus the relevant HLA.

Using its own MiXCR run on the reads, TCRdb lists one record per CDR3 protein. The repertoire consists of 700,000 to 850,000 distinct CDR3 sequences, with about 31% occurring once and the leading ten covering 12%. The V end lost 0 bases, the J end lost 5 bases, and 17 bases lay between the germline ends. This CDR3 has 16 residues. CDR1 SGHTS and CDR2 YDEGEE come from the germline V gene. The source is a human donor in good health (CMV status not recorded). Some clones in this sample may be carry-over from other donors' samples. Here the sequenced sample was cultured CD8+ T cells from PBMCs, taken from culture after CMV antigen stimulation. This chain links TRBV5-8 with TRBJ1-2; possible D gene TRBD1, 5 bases. CDR3 nucleotides: TGTGCCAGCAGCTTGGCCTTTGACAGAGTCCCTTATGGCTACACCTTC. Its protein is CASSLAFDRVPYGYTF.